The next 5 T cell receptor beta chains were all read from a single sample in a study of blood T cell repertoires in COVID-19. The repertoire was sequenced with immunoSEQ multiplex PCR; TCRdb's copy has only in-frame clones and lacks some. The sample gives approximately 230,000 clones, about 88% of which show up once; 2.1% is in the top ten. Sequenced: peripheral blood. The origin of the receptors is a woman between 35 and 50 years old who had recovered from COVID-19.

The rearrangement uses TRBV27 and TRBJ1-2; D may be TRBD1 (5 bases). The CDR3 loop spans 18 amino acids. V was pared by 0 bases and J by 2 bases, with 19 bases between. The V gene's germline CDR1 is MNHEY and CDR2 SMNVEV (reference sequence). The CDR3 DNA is TGTGCCAGCAGTTTATCATCAGATCGTATGGGGGGAAACTATGGCTACACCTTC. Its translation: CASSLSSDRMGGNYGYTF.

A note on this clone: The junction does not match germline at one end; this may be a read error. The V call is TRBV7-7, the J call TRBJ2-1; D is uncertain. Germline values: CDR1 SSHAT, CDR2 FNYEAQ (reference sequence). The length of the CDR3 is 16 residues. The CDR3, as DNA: TGTGCTAGCAGCTTAGATGGGTGGGCCGCCTACAATGAGCAGTTCTTC. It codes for CASSLDGWAAYNEQFF.

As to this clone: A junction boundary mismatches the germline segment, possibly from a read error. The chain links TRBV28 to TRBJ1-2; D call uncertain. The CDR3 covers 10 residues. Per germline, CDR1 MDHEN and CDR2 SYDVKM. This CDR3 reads CASSQTRPYF. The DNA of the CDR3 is TGTGCCAGCAGTCAGACACGTCCTTACTTC.

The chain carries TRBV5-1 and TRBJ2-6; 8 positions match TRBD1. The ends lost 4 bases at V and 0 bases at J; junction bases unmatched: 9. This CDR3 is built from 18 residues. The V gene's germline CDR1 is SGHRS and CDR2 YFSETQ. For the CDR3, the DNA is TGCGCCAGCAGCATACTAGGGACAGGACGCTCTGGGGCCAACGTCCTGACTTTC. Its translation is CASSILGTGRSGANVLTF.

The CDR3 region has the DNA TGTGCCAGTAGTATAGAGGGACAGGGATTGAACGAGCAGTACTTC. Protein: CASSIEGQGLNEQYF. The gene calls are TRBV19 and TRBJ2-7; 9 bases line up with TRBD1. Per germline, CDR1 LNHDA and CDR2 SQIVND (reference sequence). This CDR3 region has 15 residues. The V segment lost 0 bases and the J segment 5 bases; nucleotides outside the gene matches: 5.